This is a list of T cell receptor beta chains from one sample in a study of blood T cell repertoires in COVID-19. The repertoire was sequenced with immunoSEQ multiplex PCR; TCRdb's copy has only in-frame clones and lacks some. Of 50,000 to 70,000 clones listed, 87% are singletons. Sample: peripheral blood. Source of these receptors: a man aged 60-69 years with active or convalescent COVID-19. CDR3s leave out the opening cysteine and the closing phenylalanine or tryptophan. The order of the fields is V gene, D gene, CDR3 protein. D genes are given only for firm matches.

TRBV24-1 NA ATSKDSSNEQF
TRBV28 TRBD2 ASSSPTSGGIYEQY
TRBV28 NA ASSFARTGDDVGYEQY
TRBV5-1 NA ASSSGPSGANQPQH
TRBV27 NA ASSLGGGRNTEAF
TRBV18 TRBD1 ASSPGQVDYGYT
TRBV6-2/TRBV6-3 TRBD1 ASSRTGDGYT
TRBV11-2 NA ASSFRRGEAF
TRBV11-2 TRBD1 ASSLTGGNKLYEQY
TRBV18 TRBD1 ASSPGTGTYEQY
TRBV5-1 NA ASSWTDSGKTEAF
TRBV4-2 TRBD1 ASSQTGAGANVLT
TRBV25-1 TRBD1 ASSGRAGGLAGELF
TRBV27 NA ASTSLSGGANVLT
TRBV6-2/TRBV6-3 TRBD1 ASSKPGQPPYEQY
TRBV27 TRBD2 ASSLKAGLPGGANYEQY
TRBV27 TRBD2 ASSPGQSGGVRDTQY
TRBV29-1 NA SVTPDRSGNEQY
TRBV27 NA ASSYSLPTYNEQF
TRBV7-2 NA ASSSRAVLNEQF
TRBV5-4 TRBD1 ASNEGAHGNTIY
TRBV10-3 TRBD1 AISQDRGAF
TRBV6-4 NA ASSGPGDRRNSPLH
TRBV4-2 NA ASSQEVGSSSYEQY
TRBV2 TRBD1 ASKGTGGGIKQF
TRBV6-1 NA ASSEGAGTQY
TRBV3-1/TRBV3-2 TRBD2 ASSPPRLAGGFTDTQY
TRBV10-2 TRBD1 ASLSPTGGSRVWNEQF
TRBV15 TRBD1 ATSSPGQGSEQY
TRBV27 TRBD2 ASSLSQDLAGSTDTQY
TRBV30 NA AWARDNSGGTEAF
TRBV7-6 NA ASSSGRDYTEAF
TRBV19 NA ASSIKSAGRSEAF
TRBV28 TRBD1 ASTRGQTNSPLH
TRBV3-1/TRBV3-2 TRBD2 ASSQDLGTSTYTEGETQY
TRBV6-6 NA ASREGPRVHEQY
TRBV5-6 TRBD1 ASSLAGGTGGYGYT
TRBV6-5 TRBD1 ASRGQMNTGELF
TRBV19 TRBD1 ASTTGAGYT
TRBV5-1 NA ASSLFLRGEAF
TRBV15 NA ATSRNTAVSRPDTQY
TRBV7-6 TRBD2 ASSLGVAGSYEQY
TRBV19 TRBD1 ASSDRGRNYGYT
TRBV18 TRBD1 ASSPQATGGTDTQY
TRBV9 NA ASSVVRDTEAF
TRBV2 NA ASSEWQTTEQY
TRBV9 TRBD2 ASGTSGALTGELF
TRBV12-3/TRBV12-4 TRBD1 ASSPPTGRQH
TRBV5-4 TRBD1 ASSEGQVNTGELF
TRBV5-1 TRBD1 ASSLEGQGAGGYT
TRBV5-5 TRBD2 ASSLGASGTYNEQF
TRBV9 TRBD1 ASSFRDSYNSPLH
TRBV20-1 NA SARYSYGYT
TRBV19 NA ASSPPGPTEKLF
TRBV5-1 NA ASSLSGRMNTEAF
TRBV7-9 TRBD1 ASSSGTVLTGELF
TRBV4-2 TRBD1 ASSQAGTGRSNSPLH